Below are 30 T cell receptor beta chains sequenced from a single sample in a study of technical replicates of blood from a few donors. Clones were sequenced by immunoSEQ multiplex PCR, and TCRdb holds only the in-frame ones, with some missing. The table has 84,000 or so clones, about 94% seen once. Sequencing used T cells isolated from PBMCs. The receptors derive from a human donor in good health.

The chain is built from TRBV4-1 and TRBJ2-5; TRBD2 agrees at 7 bases. CDR3 length equals 15 residues. V was clipped by 4 bases and J by 2 bases; unmatched bases: 7. Per the germline V gene, CDR1 is MGHRA and CDR2 is YSYEKL. CDR3 loop: CASSPGASGQETQYF. In DNA form, the CDR3 reads TGCGCCAGCAGCCCCGGGGCTAGCGGACAAGAGACCCAGTACTTC.

This clone was counted a single time. The rearrangement uses TRBV28 and TRBJ1-2; TRBD1 is a possible D gene (6 bases). CDR1 is MDHEN, CDR2 SYDVKM, per germline. The CDR3 runs 15 residues. V was cut by 1 base and J by 4 bases, with 13 bases left in between. The DNA of the CDR3 is TGTGCCAGCAGTTTATCAGGGGAAGTTAGCTATGGCTACACCTTC. It encodes CASSLSGEVSYGYTF.

V is TRBV19 and J is TRBJ1-1; the match to TRBD1 covers 8 bases. Germline loops: CDR1 LNHDA, CDR2 SQIVND (reference sequence). V lost 9 bases and J lost 4; bases outside the gene matches: 10. CDR3 length equals 14 residues. In nucleotides, the CDR3 is TGTGCCAGCGGGACAGGCAAGAGCTTCACTGAAGCTTTCTTT. It translates to CASGTGKSFTEAFF. Looking up the rest from reference TRBV19 and TRBJ1-1 gives the full variable domain: DGGITQSPKYLFRKEGQNVTLSCEQNLNHDAMYWYRQDPGQGLRLIYYSQIVNDFQKGDIAEGYSVSREKKESFPLTVTSAQKNPTAFYLCASGTGKSFTEAFFGQGTRLTVV.

The chain has TRBV13 and TRBJ1-4, with a tentative D call TRBD1 (5 bases). CDR1 and CDR2 (germline): PRHDT, FYEKMQ (reference sequence). Trimming left V 4 bases short and J 8 bases short, with 14 bases between. There are 14 residues in the CDR3. As DNA, the CDR3 is TGTGCCAGCAGCTCTTCGATGGGGGGGGAAAAACTGTTTTTT. Protein sequence: CASSSSMGGEKLFF.

The chain links TRBV9 to TRBJ2-5; 7 positions agree with TRBD2. V gave up 3 bases and J gave up 3 bases; unmatched junction bases: 14. The CDR3 is 17 amino acids. Germline V gene sequence: CDR1 SGDLS, CDR2 YYNGEE. The CDR3 spells CASSANLRRSGEETQYF. Here the CDR3 DNA reads TGTGCCAGCAGCGCCAACCTCAGGAGGAGCGGGGAAGAGACCCAGTACTTC. Using reference TRBV9 and TRBJ2-5 for the parts outside the CDR3, the full variable domain is DSGVTQTPKHLITATGQRVTLRCSPRSGDLSVYWYQQSLDQGLQFLIQYYNGEERAKGNILERFSAQQFPDLHSELNLSSLELGDSALYFCASSANLRRSGEETQYFGPGTRLLVL.

The CDR3 DNA is TGTGCCAGCAGCTTAAGGGAACAGGGTGCCTCTGGGGCCAACGTCCTGACTTTC. Amino acids: CASSLREQGASGANVLTF. The rearrangement joins TRBV11-2 to TRBJ2-6; D is possibly TRBD1 (6 bases). Per germline, CDR1 SGHAT and CDR2 FQNNGV. CDR3 length: 18 amino acids. V dropped 2 bases and J dropped 0 bases, with 14 bases sitting between them.

The V and J genes are TRBV25-1 and TRBJ1-1; the match to TRBD1 covers 9 bases. This CDR3 has 17 residues. From germline, CDR1 is MGHDK and CDR2 SYGVNS. V shed 5 bases, J shed 4 bases, and the junction held 14 bases outside the gene matches. As DNA, the CDR3 is TGTGCCAGCAGTACCCTCACAGGGGGCAAGGGGAGCACTGAAGCTTTCTTT. Amino acid sequence: CASSTLTGGKGSTEAFF.

The chain uses TRBV7-9 and TRBJ1-1, with D possibly matching TRBD1 (6 bases). The length of the CDR3 is 17 residues. The V gene's germline CDR1 is SEHNR and CDR2 FQNEAQ (reference sequence). The ends were cut back, 6 bases at V and 1 base at J, with 21 bases in the middle. The CDR3 reads CASSPRQGTTGNTEAFF. DNA of the CDR3: TGTGCCAGCAGTCCGCGGCAGGGGACAACGGGGAACACTGAAGCTTTCTTT.

This chain joins TRBV4-2 and TRBJ1-5; no clear D. Trimming left V 0 bases short and J 0 bases short, with 9 bases between. The CDR3 extends over 16 amino acids. Germline V gene data show CDR1 as LGHNA and CDR2 as YNFKEQ. CDR3 coding DNA: TGTGCCAGCAGCCAAGACCTGGCAGATAGCAATCAGCCCCAGCATTTT. Its protein is CASSQDLADSNQPQHF.

The chain combines TRBV29-1 with TRBJ1-2; 8 bases align to TRBD1. From germline, CDR1 is SQVTM and CDR2 ANQGSEA. Trimming took 3 bases from V and 8 from J; bases not matched to a gene: 11. The CDR3 extends over 14 amino acids. Written as DNA, the CDR3 is TGCAGCGTTGACAGGGGGCCCGTCCCTGAGGGCTACACCTTC. It encodes CSVDRGPVPEGYTF.

The chain combines TRBV5-1 with TRBJ2-7; 10 bases map to TRBD2. The CDR3 has 17 amino acids. CDR1 and CDR2 (germline): SGHRS, YFSETQ. The trim removed 0 bases at V and 0 bases at J, leaving 6 bases unmatched. The CDR3 sequence is CASSLELAGATSYEQYF. The CDR3, as DNA: TGCGCCAGCAGCTTGGAGCTAGCGGGAGCCACCTCCTACGAGCAGTACTTC.

V is TRBV25-1 and J is TRBJ1-1; D may be TRBD1 (5 bases). The CDR3 loop spans 15 amino acids. V lost 3 bases, J lost 0 bases, and 11 bases lay in between. CDR1 is MGHDK and CDR2 is SYGVNS in the germline V gene. The CDR3 coding sequence is TGTGCCAGCAGTGAGGGGCATGGGGTGAACACTGAAGCTTTCTTT. Its translation is CASSEGHGVNTEAFF.

This rearrangement joins TRBV2 to TRBJ2-5; D perhaps matches TRBD1 (6 bases). Deletions cut 7 bases from V and 2 bases from J, with 14 bases between. The CDR3 runs 14 residues. Germline lookup yields CDR1 SNHLY and CDR2 FYNNEI. The CDR3 protein is CASKGERWQETQYF. The CDR3 DNA is TGTGCCAGCAAGGGGGAAAGGTGGCAAGAGACCCAGTACTTC.

This clone was seen just once. The chain uses TRBV11-3 and TRBJ2-1; 11 nucleotides agree with TRBD2. This CDR3 comprises 16 residues. Germline V lookup: CDR1 SGHNT, CDR2 YENEEA. J lost 4 bases, V lost 5 bases, and 7 bases had no gene match. The CDR3 sequence: CASSPRTSGLYNEQFF. CDR3 DNA sequence: TGTGCCAGCAGCCCGAGGACTAGCGGGTTATACAATGAGCAGTTCTTC.

This rearrangement joins TRBV7-8 to TRBJ2-2; TRBD1 aligns across 7 bases. There are 16 residues in the CDR3. V shed 5 bases and J 0 bases; nucleotides not matched to a gene: 6. CDR1 and CDR2 from the germline V gene are SGHVS and FQNEAQ. DNA for the CDR3: TGTGCCAGCAGCACCTACAGGGGATCGAACACCGGGGAGCTGTTTTTT. This sequence encodes CASSTYRGSNTGELFF. Together with reference TRBV7-8 and TRBJ2-2, the CDR3 gives the full variable domain: GAGVSQSPRYKVAKRGQDVALRCDPISGHVSLFWYQQALGQGPEFLTYFQNEAQLDKSGLPSDRFFAERPEGSVSTLKIQRTQQEDSAVYLCASSTYRGSNTGELFFGEGSRLTVL.

A single count supports this clone. The chain combines TRBV7-8 with TRBJ1-2; 11 bases fit TRBD1. The CDR3 totals 20 residues. Looked up from germline, CDR1 is SGHVS and CDR2 is FQNEAQ. After removal of 0 bases from V and 6 bases from J, the junction contained 18 bases not matched to a gene. The DNA for the CDR3 is TGTGCCAGCAGCTTAGCGTCTCTTAGAGGACAGGGGGCGACGGTGGATGGCTACACCTTC. It codes for CASSLASLRGQGATVDGYTF.

V and J are TRBV7-9 and TRBJ2-5; perhaps TRBD2 as D (6 bases). The V gene's germline CDR1 is SEHNR and CDR2 FQNEAQ (reference sequence). The CDR3 is made up of 13 amino acids. The V and J ends lost 6 bases and 5 bases respectively, with 13 bases between them. The CDR3 sequence is CASRGGRAETQYF. Here the CDR3 DNA reads TGTGCCAGCAGGGGGGGACGTGCGGAGACCCAGTACTTC.

The V gene is TRBV10-3, the J gene TRBJ2-3; the match to TRBD2 covers 8 bases. This CDR3 contains 15 residues. Germline V gene sequence: CDR1 ENHRY, CDR2 SYGVKD. V was clipped by 3 bases and J by 4 bases; unmatched bases: 6. This CDR3 is CAISDQRGSADTQYF. DNA for the CDR3: TGTGCCATCAGTGACCAGCGGGGGTCTGCAGATACGCAGTATTTT.

The chain employs TRBV5-1 and TRBJ2-3; 10 nucleotides align to TRBD2. The germline V gene has CDR1 SGHRS and CDR2 YFSETQ. This CDR3 spans 14 amino acids. V shed 4 bases and J 6 bases; nucleotides not matched to a gene: 5. The CDR3 DNA reads as TGCGCCAGCAGCACCTCGGGACTAGCGGATACGCAGTATTTT. Its translation: CASSTSGLADTQYF.

The chain is built from TRBV6-5 and TRBJ1-6; tentatively, D is TRBD1 (5 bases). Germline V gene lookup returns CDR1 MNHEY and CDR2 SVGAGI. The ends were cut back, 8 bases at V and 7 bases at J, with 18 bases in the middle. This CDR3 comprises 15 residues. The chain's CDR3 is CASRPTIDSNSPLHF. CDR3 nucleotides: TGTGCCAGCCGACCCACAATAGACAGCAATTCACCCCTCCACTTT.

The chain is built from TRBV6-1 and TRBJ2-7; D perhaps matches TRBD1 (5 bases). The CDR3 has 14 amino acids. Germline lookup yields CDR1 MNHNS and CDR2 SASEGT. V was cut by 4 bases and J by 0 bases, with 10 bases left in between. This CDR3 reads CASSGQRFSYEQYF. CDR3 DNA sequence: TGTGCCAGCAGTGGACAGCGCTTCTCCTACGAGCAGTACTTC.

J is TRBJ1-4 and V is TRBV25-1; D ambiguous. The CDR3 sequence is 15 residues long. V lost 0 bases to trimming and J lost 3 bases, with 8 bases between them. CDR1 is MGHDK and CDR2 is SYGVNS in the germline V gene. In DNA, the CDR3 is TGTGCCAGCAGTGAATATAAGGGAGCTAATGAAAAACTGTTTTTT. This encodes CASSEYKGANEKLFF.

CDR3 amino acids: CASSLGGGERYF. In DNA form, the CDR3 reads TGTGCCAGCAGTTTGGGGGGGGGTGAGAGGTACTTC. The chain combines TRBV6-5 with TRBJ2-5, with 7 nucleotides matching TRBD2. The V segment lost 4 bases and the J segment 13 bases; nucleotides outside the gene matches: 9. CDR1 is MNHEY and CDR2 is SVGAGI in the germline V gene. This CDR3 has 12 amino acids.

This clone was recorded only once. The V and J genes are TRBV7-9 and TRBJ2-5; no clear D gene. The CDR3 covers 13 residues. Germline V gives CDR1 SEHNR, CDR2 FQNEAQ (reference sequence). V lost 3 bases, J lost 5 bases, and 10 bases lay in between. In DNA, the CDR3 is TGTGCCAGCAGCTTGACGAACGGGGAGACCCAGTACTTC. Its translation: CASSLTNGETQYF.

The chain joins TRBV2 to TRBJ1-1; 7 positions match TRBD1. This CDR3 region has 11 residues. V lost 11 bases to trimming and J lost 7 bases; unmatched junction nucleotides: 7. Germline-derived CDR1 and CDR2 are SNHLY and FYNNEI. Here the CDR3 reads CALKGTVEAFF. Written as DNA, the CDR3 is TGTGCCCTGAAAGGGACAGTTGAAGCTTTCTTT.

The gene calls are TRBV27 and TRBJ2-2; 12 nucleotides agree with TRBD2. This CDR3 is 14 amino acids long. Germline assignment: CDR1 MNHEY and CDR2 SMNVEV (reference sequence). V dropped 5 bases and J dropped 5; count of bases not matched to a gene: 0. For the CDR3, the DNA is TGTGCCAGCAGTCTAGCGGGGGGGACCGGGGAGCTGTTTTTT. This gives the protein CASSLAGGTGELFF.

This chain links TRBV6-1 with TRBJ1-5; D not certain. Trimming took 7 bases from V and 4 from J, leaving 5 bases between them. Germline-derived CDR1 and CDR2 are MNHNS and SASEGT. CDR3 length: 11 amino acids. The CDR3 here is CASTNNQPQHF. The DNA for the CDR3 is TGTGCCAGCACTAATAATCAGCCCCAGCATTTT.

This chain joins TRBV6-5 and TRBJ1-5; the match to TRBD1 covers 7 bases. The CDR3 has 15 amino acids. Trimming at V came to 6 bases and at J to 6 bases, leaving 11 bases not matched to a gene. The V gene's germline CDR1 is MNHEY and CDR2 SVGAGI. CDR3 in DNA: TGTGCCAGCAGCGTCGACAGGGCGATGACTCAGCCCCAGCATTTT. Its translation: CASSVDRAMTQPQHF.

The chain links TRBV11-2 to TRBJ2-5; D might be TRBD2 (8 bases). The CDR3 totals 15 residues. V shed 5 bases and J shed 5 bases, with 18 bases lying between them. Germline values: CDR1 SGHAT, CDR2 FQNNGV. CDR3 amino acids: CASSRSGRQGETQYF. CDR3 bases: TGTGCCAGCAGCCGCAGCGGGAGACAGGGTGAGACCCAGTACTTC.

This chain connects TRBV7-2 to TRBJ2-5, with 7 nucleotides matching TRBD1. V lost 6 bases, J lost 5 bases, and 3 bases stayed unmatched. This CDR3 has 12 amino acids. Germline V lookup: CDR1 SGHTA, CDR2 FQGNSA. The CDR3 bases are TGTGCCAGCAGTCCGGACAGGGAGACCCAGTACTTC. Translated: CASSPDRETQYF.